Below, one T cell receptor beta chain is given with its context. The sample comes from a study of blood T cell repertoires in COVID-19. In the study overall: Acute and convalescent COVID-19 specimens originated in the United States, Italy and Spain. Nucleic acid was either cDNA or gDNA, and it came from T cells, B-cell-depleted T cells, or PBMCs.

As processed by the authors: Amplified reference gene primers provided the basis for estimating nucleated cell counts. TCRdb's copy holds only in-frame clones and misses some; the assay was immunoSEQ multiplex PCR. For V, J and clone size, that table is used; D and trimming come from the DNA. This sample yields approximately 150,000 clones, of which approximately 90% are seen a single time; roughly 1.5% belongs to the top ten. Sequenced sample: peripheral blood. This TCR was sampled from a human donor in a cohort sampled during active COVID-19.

This CDR3 is CASSEGRTGNTIYF. The CDR3 DNA follows: TGTGCCAGCAGTGAAGGCAGGACTGGAAACACCATATATTTT. The V and J genes are TRBV6-1 and TRBJ1-3; D not certain. This CDR3 has 14 amino acids. Trimming took 1 base from V and 2 from J, leaving 6 bases between them. The germline V gene encodes CDR1 MNHNS and CDR2 SASEGT.